A selection of T cell receptor beta chains follows, all from one sample in a study of T cell responses to AZD1222 COVID-19 vaccine. Clones were sequenced by immunoSEQ multiplex PCR, and TCRdb holds only the in-frame ones, with some missing. The profile shows about 120,000 clones, roughly nine tenths of them singletons. The sequences come from peripheral blood, collected on day 0 of AZD1222 vaccination. These receptor sequences come from an adult in good health. The CDR3 runs from the conserved cysteine through the conserved F or W. D genes are given only for firm matches. Clone size is not always given. Where it is, it says once, few, many or a class for expanded clones.

cdr3_nt: TGTGCCAGCATCGGACCTAACTATGGCTACACCTTC
cdr3_aa: CASIGPNYGYTF
v_call: TRBV27
clone_size: -
d_call: -
j_call: TRBJ1-2

cdr3_nt: TGCGCCAGCAGCTTGAGGGCAGGGGGCTCGAACACTGAAGCTTTCTTT
cdr3_aa: CASSLRAGGSNTEAFF
v_call: TRBV5-1
clone_size: -
d_call: TRBD1
j_call: TRBJ1-1

cdr3_nt: TGTGCCAGCTCGCCAGCCTCACTAGCTTTCAGCTCCTACAATGAGCAGTTCTTC
cdr3_aa: CASSPASLAFSSYNEQFF
v_call: TRBV27
clone_size: -
d_call: -
j_call: TRBJ2-1

cdr3_nt: TGTGCCATCAGTGAGTCGAACATACCGAACTATGGCTACACCTTC
cdr3_aa: CAISESNIPNYGYTF
v_call: TRBV10-3
clone_size: -
d_call: -
j_call: TRBJ1-2

cdr3_nt: TGTGCCAGCAGAGTGACCTCAGGGGGGAATTCACCCCTCCACTTT
cdr3_aa: CASRVTSGGNSPLHF
v_call: TRBV6-5
clone_size: -
d_call: TRBD1
j_call: TRBJ1-6

cdr3_nt: TGTGCCAGCAGTTCGGCCCTAAATACGCAGTATTTT
cdr3_aa: CASSSALNTQYF
v_call: TRBV6-5
clone_size: -
d_call: -
j_call: TRBJ2-3

cdr3_nt: TGTGCCAGCAGGGTTGGGGAAGGTCGGTCAGCTTTCTTT
cdr3_aa: CASRVGEGRSAFF
v_call: TRBV12-3/TRBV12-4
clone_size: -
d_call: -
j_call: TRBJ1-1

cdr3_nt: TGTGCCAGCAGCTCGGCCCTTAGCAATCAGCCCCAGCATTTT
cdr3_aa: CASSSALSNQPQHF
v_call: TRBV13
clone_size: -
d_call: -
j_call: TRBJ1-5

cdr3_nt: TGTGCCAGCAGTCCAATGACAAAAACCTACGAGCAGTACTTC
cdr3_aa: CASSPMTKTYEQYF
v_call: TRBV28
clone_size: -
d_call: -
j_call: TRBJ2-7

cdr3_nt: TGTGCCAGCAGCATTAGGAGTCAAGTACAAGAGACCCAGTACTTC
cdr3_aa: CASSIRSQVQETQYF
v_call: TRBV11-2
clone_size: -
d_call: -
j_call: TRBJ2-5

cdr3_nt: TGTGCCAGCAGCTCAGCCAGGGGGGGAAACTATGGCTACACCTTC
cdr3_aa: CASSSARGGNYGYTF
v_call: TRBV7-8
clone_size: -
d_call: TRBD1
j_call: TRBJ1-2

cdr3_nt: TGTGCCAGCAGCTTAGGAGAGTTGGGCTATGGCTACACCTTC
cdr3_aa: CASSLGELGYGYTF
v_call: TRBV7-8
clone_size: -
d_call: -
j_call: TRBJ1-2

cdr3_nt: TGTGCCAGCAGCCCTAGCGGAGTATCCTACGAGCAGTACTTC
cdr3_aa: CASSPSGVSYEQYF
v_call: TRBV28
clone_size: once
d_call: TRBD2
j_call: TRBJ2-7

cdr3_nt: TGTGCCAGCAGCCTAGTCCCCTCCTATGAGCAGTTCTTC
cdr3_aa: CASSLVPSYEQFF
v_call: TRBV6-5
clone_size: -
d_call: -
j_call: TRBJ2-1

cdr3_nt: TGTGCCAGTACGCCAGGGGGGACAGGGGGCAACTATGGCTACACCTTC
cdr3_aa: CASTPGGTGGNYGYTF
v_call: TRBV19
clone_size: -
d_call: TRBD1
j_call: TRBJ1-2

cdr3_nt: TGTGCTAGTGGTCCCGGGACAGGGGACAATCAGCCCCAGCATTTT
cdr3_aa: CASGPGTGDNQPQHF
v_call: TRBV12-5
clone_size: -
d_call: TRBD1
j_call: TRBJ1-5

cdr3_nt: TGTGCCAGCAGCGAGGGAAACTATGGCTACACCTTC
cdr3_aa: CASSEGNYGYTF
v_call: TRBV3-1/TRBV3-2
clone_size: -
d_call: -
j_call: TRBJ1-2

cdr3_nt: TGTGCCAGCTCACCGACTTCTATAGCCAAAAACATTCAGTACTTC
cdr3_aa: CASSPTSIAKNIQYF
v_call: TRBV18
clone_size: -
d_call: -
j_call: TRBJ2-4

cdr3_nt: TGTGCCAGTAGCCAGCGTTCCCCCTACGAGCAGTACTTC
cdr3_aa: CASSQRSPYEQYF
v_call: TRBV19
clone_size: -
d_call: -
j_call: TRBJ2-7

cdr3_nt: TGTGCCAGCAGCTTACGACAGGGGGCGCCTGAGCAGTTCTTC
cdr3_aa: CASSLRQGAPEQFF
v_call: TRBV7-2
clone_size: -
d_call: TRBD1
j_call: TRBJ2-1

cdr3_nt: TGTGCCAGCAGTGAATATCTAGGGACCGGTTCACCCCTCCACTTT
cdr3_aa: CASSEYLGTGSPLHF
v_call: TRBV25-1
clone_size: many
d_call: -
j_call: TRBJ1-6

cdr3_nt: TGTGCCAGCAAGGTGGAGACTAGCGGTTCCTACGAGCAGTACTTC
cdr3_aa: CASKVETSGSYEQYF
v_call: TRBV27
clone_size: -
d_call: TRBD2
j_call: TRBJ2-7

cdr3_nt: TGTGCCAGCAGTTTCTGGAAAGGACAGGGGTCCAATCAGCCCCAGCATTTT
cdr3_aa: CASSFWKGQGSNQPQHF
v_call: TRBV28
clone_size: -
d_call: TRBD1
j_call: TRBJ1-5

cdr3_nt: TGTGCCACGCGGGGGGGATCCTACAATGAGCAGTTCTTC
cdr3_aa: CATRGGSYNEQFF
v_call: TRBV24-1
clone_size: once
d_call: TRBD2
j_call: TRBJ2-1

cdr3_nt: TGTGCCAGCAGCTTGGTGGCAGGGGAGGAGACCCAGTACTTC
cdr3_aa: CASSLVAGEETQYF
v_call: TRBV5-6
clone_size: -
d_call: -
j_call: TRBJ2-5

cdr3_nt: TGTGCCAGCAGGGTGGGAGGGCCGAGAGATACGCAGTATTTT
cdr3_aa: CASRVGGPRDTQYF
v_call: TRBV28
clone_size: -
d_call: TRBD2
j_call: TRBJ2-3

cdr3_nt: TGCGCCAGCAGCTTGCGGACAGGGGGTTTCATGAACACTGAAGCTTTCTTT
cdr3_aa: CASSLRTGGFMNTEAFF
v_call: TRBV5-1
clone_size: -
d_call: TRBD1
j_call: TRBJ1-1

cdr3_nt: TGTGCCACCAGCCTCGAGGGTAGCCAGCCCCAGCATTTT
cdr3_aa: CATSLEGSQPQHF
v_call: TRBV15
clone_size: -
d_call: -
j_call: TRBJ1-5

cdr3_nt: TGTGCCAGCAGCCAAGGAGGGGGTACCCTCCACTTT
cdr3_aa: CASSQGGGTLHF
v_call: TRBV14
clone_size: -
d_call: -
j_call: TRBJ1-6

cdr3_nt: TGTGCCAGCAGGCCAACCCCGGGACAGTATGGCTACACCTTC
cdr3_aa: CASRPTPGQYGYTF
v_call: TRBV2
clone_size: -
d_call: TRBD1
j_call: TRBJ1-2

cdr3_nt: TGTGCCAGCAGTTCCTCAGCGGGGGGGCACGAGACCCAGTACTTC
cdr3_aa: CASSSSAGGHETQYF
v_call: TRBV28
clone_size: -
d_call: TRBD2
j_call: TRBJ2-5

cdr3_nt: TGTGCCAGCAGCCAAGGAGCGTCAAGCTCCTACAATGAGCAGTTCTTC
cdr3_aa: CASSQGASSSYNEQFF
v_call: TRBV3-1/TRBV3-2
clone_size: few
d_call: -
j_call: TRBJ2-1

cdr3_nt: TGCGCCAGCAGCCAATCGCCGAATGAGCAGTTCTTC
cdr3_aa: CASSQSPNEQFF
v_call: TRBV5-1
clone_size: -
d_call: -
j_call: TRBJ2-1

cdr3_nt: TGTGCCAGCAGCGATCTGACTAGCGGCCGAGACCTCAATGAGCAGTTCTTC
cdr3_aa: CASSDLTSGRDLNEQFF
v_call: TRBV9
clone_size: -
d_call: TRBD2
j_call: TRBJ2-1

cdr3_nt: TGTGCCAGCACTTCCCAAGAGTATAGGGAGCATTCACCCCTCCACTTT
cdr3_aa: CASTSQEYREHSPLHF
v_call: TRBV4-2
clone_size: -
d_call: -
j_call: TRBJ1-6

cdr3_nt: TGTGCCAGTAGTGCCCAGGGCGGGGGGCTGAATCAGCCCCAGCATTTT
cdr3_aa: CASSAQGGGLNQPQHF
v_call: TRBV19
clone_size: -
d_call: -
j_call: TRBJ1-5

cdr3_nt: TGTGCCAGTAGGTCGAATGGAGAGTACGAGCAGTACTTC
cdr3_aa: CASRSNGEYEQYF
v_call: TRBV19
clone_size: -
d_call: -
j_call: TRBJ2-7

cdr3_nt: TGCGCCAGCAGCTTAGCACTAGCGGTGGTCAATGAGCAGTTCTTC
cdr3_aa: CASSLALAVVNEQFF
v_call: TRBV5-1
clone_size: -
d_call: TRBD2
j_call: TRBJ2-1

cdr3_nt: TGTGCCAGCAGCCCCCTACAGGGCGGGACCGGGGAGCTGTTTTTT
cdr3_aa: CASSPLQGGTGELFF
v_call: TRBV6-5
clone_size: -
d_call: -
j_call: TRBJ2-2

cdr3_nt: TGTGCCAGCAGCCGTGACCGTAGGGAAGAGACCCAGTACTTC
cdr3_aa: CASSRDRREETQYF
v_call: TRBV7-2
clone_size: few
d_call: -
j_call: TRBJ2-5

cdr3_nt: TGTGCCAGCAGCTTGACAGATAACTATGGCTACACCTTC
cdr3_aa: CASSLTDNYGYTF
v_call: TRBV7-9
clone_size: -
d_call: -
j_call: TRBJ1-2

cdr3_nt: TGTGCCAGCAGCCAGGGGACAGGCTACGAGCAGTACTTC
cdr3_aa: CASSQGTGYEQYF
v_call: TRBV9
clone_size: -
d_call: TRBD1
j_call: TRBJ2-7

cdr3_nt: TGTGCCAGCAGCCTGGTGTCGCGGACCTACGAGCAGTACTTC
cdr3_aa: CASSLVSRTYEQYF
v_call: TRBV7-9
clone_size: -
d_call: -
j_call: TRBJ2-7

cdr3_nt: TGTGCCAGCAGCCAAGAACAGGGAGAATACGGCTACACCTTC
cdr3_aa: CASSQEQGEYGYTF
v_call: TRBV4-2
clone_size: -
d_call: -
j_call: TRBJ1-2

cdr3_nt: TGTGCCACCAGCAGAGATCCGGGACTAGAGACCGGGGAGCTGTTTTTT
cdr3_aa: CATSRDPGLETGELFF
v_call: TRBV15
clone_size: -
d_call: TRBD2
j_call: TRBJ2-2

cdr3_nt: TGTGCCAGCAGCCTACAGGGGTGGGGCTACACCTTC
cdr3_aa: CASSLQGWGYTF
v_call: TRBV7-2
clone_size: -
d_call: TRBD1
j_call: TRBJ1-2

cdr3_nt: TGTGCCAGCAGTTTATCCGGGACAGGGAACGAGCAGTACTTC
cdr3_aa: CASSLSGTGNEQYF
v_call: TRBV28
clone_size: -
d_call: TRBD1
j_call: TRBJ2-7

cdr3_nt: TGTGCCATCAGTGAGACCAGGGAGTTTGGGGCCAACGTCCTGACTTTC
cdr3_aa: CAISETREFGANVLTF
v_call: TRBV10-3
clone_size: -
d_call: -
j_call: TRBJ2-6

cdr3_nt: TGTGCCAGCAGTGGGACAGAAAACACTGAAGCTTTCTTT
cdr3_aa: CASSGTENTEAFF
v_call: TRBV11-2
clone_size: -
d_call: TRBD1
j_call: TRBJ1-1

cdr3_nt: TGTGCCTGGAGGCAGGTCGGGGAATCACCCCTCCACTTT
cdr3_aa: CAWRQVGESPLHF
v_call: TRBV30
clone_size: -
d_call: -
j_call: TRBJ1-6

cdr3_nt: TGTGCCATCAGTGAGTCAACGGGGCCAATTTTT
cdr3_aa: CAISESTGPIF
v_call: TRBV10-3
clone_size: -
d_call: -
j_call: TRBJ1-3

cdr3_nt: TGTGCCAGCAGCCAGGGGACAGGGGCCCTCTACGAGCAGTACTTC
cdr3_aa: CASSQGTGALYEQYF
v_call: TRBV5-8
clone_size: -
d_call: TRBD1
j_call: TRBJ2-7

cdr3_nt: TGTGCCATCAGTGTCCCAGGGACAAGCTACGAGCAGTACTTC
cdr3_aa: CAISVPGTSYEQYF
v_call: TRBV10-3
clone_size: -
d_call: -
j_call: TRBJ2-7